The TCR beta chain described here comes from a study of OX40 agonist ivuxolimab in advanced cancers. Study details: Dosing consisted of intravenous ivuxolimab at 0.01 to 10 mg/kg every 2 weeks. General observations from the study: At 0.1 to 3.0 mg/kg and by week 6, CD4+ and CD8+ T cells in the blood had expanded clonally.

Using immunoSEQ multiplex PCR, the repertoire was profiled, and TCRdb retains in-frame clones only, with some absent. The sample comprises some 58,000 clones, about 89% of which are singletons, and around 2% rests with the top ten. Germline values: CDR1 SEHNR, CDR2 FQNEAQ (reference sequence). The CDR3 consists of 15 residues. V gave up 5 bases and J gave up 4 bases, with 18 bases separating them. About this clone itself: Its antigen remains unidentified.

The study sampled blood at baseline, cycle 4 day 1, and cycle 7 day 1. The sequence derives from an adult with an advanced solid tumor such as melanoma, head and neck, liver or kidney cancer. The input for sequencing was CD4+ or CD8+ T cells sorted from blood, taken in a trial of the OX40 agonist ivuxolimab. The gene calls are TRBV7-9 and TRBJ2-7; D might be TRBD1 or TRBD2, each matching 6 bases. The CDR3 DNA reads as TGTGCCAGCAGCCCGTCTTGGGGGGCCCCTTACGAGCAGTACTTC. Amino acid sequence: CASSPSWGAPYEQYF.